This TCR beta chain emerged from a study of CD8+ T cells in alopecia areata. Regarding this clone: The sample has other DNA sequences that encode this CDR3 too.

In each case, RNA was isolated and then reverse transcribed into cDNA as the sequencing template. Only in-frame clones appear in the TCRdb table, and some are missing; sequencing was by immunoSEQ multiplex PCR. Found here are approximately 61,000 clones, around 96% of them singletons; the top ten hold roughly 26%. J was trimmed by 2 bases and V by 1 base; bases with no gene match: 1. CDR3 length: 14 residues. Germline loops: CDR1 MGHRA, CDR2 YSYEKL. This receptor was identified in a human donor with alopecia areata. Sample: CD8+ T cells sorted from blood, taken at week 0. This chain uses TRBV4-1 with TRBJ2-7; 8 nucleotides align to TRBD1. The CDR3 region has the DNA TGCGCCAGCAGCCAAGGGACAGGGCCCTACGAGCAGTACTTC. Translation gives CASSQGTGPYEQYF.